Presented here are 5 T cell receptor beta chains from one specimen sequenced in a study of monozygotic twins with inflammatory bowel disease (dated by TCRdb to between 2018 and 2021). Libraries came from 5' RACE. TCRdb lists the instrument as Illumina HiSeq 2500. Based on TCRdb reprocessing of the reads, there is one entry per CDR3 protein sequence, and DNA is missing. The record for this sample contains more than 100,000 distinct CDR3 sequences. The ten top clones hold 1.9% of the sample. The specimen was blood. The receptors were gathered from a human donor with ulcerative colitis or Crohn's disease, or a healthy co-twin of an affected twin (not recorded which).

CDR3 protein: CASSPLGRVQETQYF. The rearrangement uses TRBV7-9 and TRBJ2-5. Germline CDR1 and CDR2: SEHNR and FQNEAQ (reference sequence). The CDR3 extends over 15 amino acids.

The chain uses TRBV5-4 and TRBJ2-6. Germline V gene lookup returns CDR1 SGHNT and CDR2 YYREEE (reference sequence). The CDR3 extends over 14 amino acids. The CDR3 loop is CASSGSLGANVLTF.

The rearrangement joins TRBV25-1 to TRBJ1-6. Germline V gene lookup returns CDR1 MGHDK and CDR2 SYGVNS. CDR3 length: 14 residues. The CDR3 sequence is CASRNEVYNSPLHF.

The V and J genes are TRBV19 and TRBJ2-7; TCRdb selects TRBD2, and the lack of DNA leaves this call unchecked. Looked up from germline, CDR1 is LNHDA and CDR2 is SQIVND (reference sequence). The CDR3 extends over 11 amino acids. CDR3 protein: CASILPGEQYF.

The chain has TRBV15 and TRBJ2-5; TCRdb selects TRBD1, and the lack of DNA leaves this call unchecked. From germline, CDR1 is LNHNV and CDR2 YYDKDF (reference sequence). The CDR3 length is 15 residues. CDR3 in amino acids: CATSGYRGREETQYF.